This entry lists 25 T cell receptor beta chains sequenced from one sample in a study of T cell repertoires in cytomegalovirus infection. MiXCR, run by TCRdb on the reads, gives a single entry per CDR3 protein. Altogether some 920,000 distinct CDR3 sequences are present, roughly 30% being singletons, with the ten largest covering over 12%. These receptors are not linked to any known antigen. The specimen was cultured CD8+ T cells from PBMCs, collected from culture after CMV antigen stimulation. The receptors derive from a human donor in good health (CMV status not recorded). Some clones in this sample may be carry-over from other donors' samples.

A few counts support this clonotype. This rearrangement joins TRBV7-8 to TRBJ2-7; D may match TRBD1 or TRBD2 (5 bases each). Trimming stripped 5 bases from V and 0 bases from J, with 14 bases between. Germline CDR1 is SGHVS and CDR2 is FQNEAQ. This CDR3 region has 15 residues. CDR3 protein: CASSTGTRSSYEQYF. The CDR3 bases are TGTGCCAGCAGCACTGGGACCCGGAGCTCCTACGAGCAGTACTTC.

In nucleotides, the CDR3 is TGTGCCAGTACCCCGGACCCGAACACTGAAGCTTTCTTT. Its translation: CASTPDPNTEAFF. The chain uses TRBV19 and TRBJ1-1; D gene uncertain. Germline V gene data show CDR1 as LNHDA and CDR2 as SQIVND (reference sequence). V dropped 7 bases and J dropped 1 base, with 10 bases sitting between them. CDR3 length equals 13 residues.

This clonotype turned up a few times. The CDR3 coding sequence is TGTGCCAGCAGTGAATTCAAAACAGGGAACAATCAGCCCCAGCATTTT. It translates to CASSEFKTGNNQPQHF. This chain uses TRBV6-1 with TRBJ1-5; tentatively, D is TRBD1 (6 bases). The CDR3 loop spans 16 amino acids. Trimming stripped 2 bases from V and 3 bases from J, with 14 bases between. CDR1 and CDR2 (germline): MNHNS, SASEGT.

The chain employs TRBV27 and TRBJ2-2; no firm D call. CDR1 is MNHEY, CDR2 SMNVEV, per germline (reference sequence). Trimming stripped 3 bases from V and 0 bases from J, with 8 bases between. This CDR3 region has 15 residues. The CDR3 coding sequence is TGTGCCAGCAGTTTCGGGTTCGCGAACACCGGGGAGCTGTTTTTT. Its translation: CASSFGFANTGELFF.

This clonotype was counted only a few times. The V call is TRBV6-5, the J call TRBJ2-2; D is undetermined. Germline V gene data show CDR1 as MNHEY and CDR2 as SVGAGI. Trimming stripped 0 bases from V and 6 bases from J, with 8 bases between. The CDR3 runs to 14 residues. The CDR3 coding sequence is TGTGCCAGCAGTTACTCGATGGACCCCGGGGAGCTGTTTTTT. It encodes CASSYSMDPGELFF.

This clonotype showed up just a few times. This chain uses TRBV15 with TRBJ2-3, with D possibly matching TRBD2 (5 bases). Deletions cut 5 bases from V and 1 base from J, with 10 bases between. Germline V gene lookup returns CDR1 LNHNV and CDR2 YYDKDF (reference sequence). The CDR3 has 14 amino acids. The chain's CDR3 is CATSEAVGTDTQYF. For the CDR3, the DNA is TGTGCCACCAGCGAAGCGGTGGGCACAGATACGCAGTATTTT.

CDR3 loop: CASSIPGRNEKLFF. The CDR3 nucleotides read TGTGCCAGTAGTATACCGGGGCGGAATGAAAAACTGTTTTTT. The V gene is TRBV19, the J gene TRBJ1-4; perhaps TRBD1 as D (5 bases). Trimming removed 2 bases from V and 5 bases from J, with 9 bases in between. Germline CDR1 is LNHDA and CDR2 is SQIVND (reference sequence). This CDR3 comprises 14 residues.

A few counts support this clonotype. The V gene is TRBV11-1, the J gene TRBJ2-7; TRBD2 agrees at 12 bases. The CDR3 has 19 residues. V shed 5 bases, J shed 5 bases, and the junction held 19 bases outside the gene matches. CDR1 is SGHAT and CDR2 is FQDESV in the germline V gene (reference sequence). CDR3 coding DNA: TGTGCCAGCAGCCCTAGGGGGCTAGCGGGGGGGCCGATCGCTAACGAGCAGTACTTC. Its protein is CASSPRGLAGGPIANEQYF.

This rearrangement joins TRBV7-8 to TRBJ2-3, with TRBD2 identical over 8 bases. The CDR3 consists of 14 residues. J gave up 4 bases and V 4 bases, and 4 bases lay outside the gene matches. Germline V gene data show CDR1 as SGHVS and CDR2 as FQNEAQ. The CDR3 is CASSSREDSDTQYF. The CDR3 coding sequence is TGTGCCAGCAGCTCGCGGGAGGATTCAGATACGCAGTATTTT.

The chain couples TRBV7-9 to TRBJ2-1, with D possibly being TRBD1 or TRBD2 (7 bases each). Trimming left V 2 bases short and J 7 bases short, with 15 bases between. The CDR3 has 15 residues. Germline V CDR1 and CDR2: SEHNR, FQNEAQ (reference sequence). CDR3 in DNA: TGTGCCAGCAGCTTATCACAGGGGCGGGGGAATGAGCAGTTCTTC. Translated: CASSLSQGRGNEQFF.

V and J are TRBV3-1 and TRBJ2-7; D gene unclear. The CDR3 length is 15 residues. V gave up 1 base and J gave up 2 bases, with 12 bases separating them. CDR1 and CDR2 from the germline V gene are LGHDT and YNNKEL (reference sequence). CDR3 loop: CASSQVRTGAYEQYF. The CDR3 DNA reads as TGTGCCAGCAGCCAAGTGCGGACGGGTGCCTACGAGCAGTACTTC.

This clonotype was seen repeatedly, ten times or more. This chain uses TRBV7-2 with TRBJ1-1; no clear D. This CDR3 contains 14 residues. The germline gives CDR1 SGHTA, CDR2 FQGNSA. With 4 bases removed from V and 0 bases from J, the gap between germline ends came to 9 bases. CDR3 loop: CASSSSIMNTEAFF. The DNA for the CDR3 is TGTGCCAGCAGCTCTAGCATTATGAACACTGAAGCTTTCTTT.

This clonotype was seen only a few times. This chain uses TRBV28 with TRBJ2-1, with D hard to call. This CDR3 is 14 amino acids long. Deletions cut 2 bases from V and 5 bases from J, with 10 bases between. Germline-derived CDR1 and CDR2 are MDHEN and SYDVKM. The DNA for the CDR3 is TGTGCCAGCAGTTTACCCCGCCAGCACAATGAGCAGTTCTTC. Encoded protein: CASSLPRQHNEQFF.

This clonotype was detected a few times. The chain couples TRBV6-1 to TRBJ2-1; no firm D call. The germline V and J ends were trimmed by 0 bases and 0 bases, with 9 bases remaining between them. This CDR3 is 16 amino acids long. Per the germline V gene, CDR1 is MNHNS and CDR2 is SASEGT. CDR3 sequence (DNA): TGTGCCAGCAGTGAAGCTATCCTGGGCTCCTACAATGAGCAGTTCTTC. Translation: CASSEAILGSYNEQFF.

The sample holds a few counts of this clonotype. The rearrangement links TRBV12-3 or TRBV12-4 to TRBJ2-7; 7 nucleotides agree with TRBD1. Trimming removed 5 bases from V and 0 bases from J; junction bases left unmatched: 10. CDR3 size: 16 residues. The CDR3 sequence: CASSPQDRTFSYEQYF. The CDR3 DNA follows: TGTGCCAGCAGTCCCCAGGACAGGACTTTCTCCTACGAGCAGTACTTC.

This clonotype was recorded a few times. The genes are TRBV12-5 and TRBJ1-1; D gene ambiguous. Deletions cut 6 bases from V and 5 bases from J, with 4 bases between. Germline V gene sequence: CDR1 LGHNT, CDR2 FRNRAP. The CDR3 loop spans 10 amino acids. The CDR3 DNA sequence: TGTGCTAGTGGAGAAACTGAAGCTTTCTTT. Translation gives CASGETEAFF.

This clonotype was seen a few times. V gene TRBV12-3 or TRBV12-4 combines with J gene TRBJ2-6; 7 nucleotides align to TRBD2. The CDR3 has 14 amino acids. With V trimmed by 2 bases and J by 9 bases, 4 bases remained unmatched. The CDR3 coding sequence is TGTGCCAGCAGTTTAACTAGCGTAGGCAACGTCCTGACTTTC. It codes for CASSLTSVGNVLTF.

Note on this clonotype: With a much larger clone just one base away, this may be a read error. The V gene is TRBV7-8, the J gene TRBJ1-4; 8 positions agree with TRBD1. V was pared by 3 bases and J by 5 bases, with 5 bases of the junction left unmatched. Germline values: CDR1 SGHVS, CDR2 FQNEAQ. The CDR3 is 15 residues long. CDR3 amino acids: CASSFLGQANEKLFF. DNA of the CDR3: TGTGCCAGCAGCTTTCTGGGACAGGCCAATGAAAAACTGTTTTTT.

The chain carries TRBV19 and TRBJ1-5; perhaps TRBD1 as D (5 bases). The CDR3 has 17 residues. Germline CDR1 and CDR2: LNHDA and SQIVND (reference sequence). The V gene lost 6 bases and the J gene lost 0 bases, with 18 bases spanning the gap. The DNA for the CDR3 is TGTGCCAGTAGGTTGATGGGGGGAGATTATAGCAATCAGCCCCAGCATTTT. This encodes CASRLMGGDYSNQPQHF.

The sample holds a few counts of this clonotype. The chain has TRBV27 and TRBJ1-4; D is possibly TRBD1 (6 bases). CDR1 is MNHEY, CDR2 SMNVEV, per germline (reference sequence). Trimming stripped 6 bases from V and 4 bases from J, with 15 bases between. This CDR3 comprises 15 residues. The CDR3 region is CASSLQTGVNEKLFF. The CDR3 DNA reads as TGTGCCAGCAGCCTTCAGACAGGCGTTAATGAAAAACTGTTTTTT. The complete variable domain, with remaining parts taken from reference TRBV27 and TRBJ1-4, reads EAQVTQNPRYLITVTGKKLTVTCSQNMNHEYMSWYRQDPGLGLRQIYYSMNVEVTDKGDVPEGYKVSRKEKRNFPLILESPSPNQTSLYFCASSLQTGVNEKLFFGSGTQLSVL.

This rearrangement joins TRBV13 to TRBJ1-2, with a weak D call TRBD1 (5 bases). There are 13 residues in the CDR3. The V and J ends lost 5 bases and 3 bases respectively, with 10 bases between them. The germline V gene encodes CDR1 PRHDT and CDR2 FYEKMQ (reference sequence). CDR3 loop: CASSQGEYYGYTF. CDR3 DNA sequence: TGTGCCAGCAGCCAGGGAGAGTACTATGGCTACACCTTC. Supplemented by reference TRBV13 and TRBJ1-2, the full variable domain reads AAGVIQSPRHLIKEKRETATLKCYPIPRHDTVYWYQQGPGQDPQFLISFYEKMQSDKGSIPDRFSAQQFSDYHSELNMSSLELGDSALYFCASSQGEYYGYTFGSGTRLTVV.

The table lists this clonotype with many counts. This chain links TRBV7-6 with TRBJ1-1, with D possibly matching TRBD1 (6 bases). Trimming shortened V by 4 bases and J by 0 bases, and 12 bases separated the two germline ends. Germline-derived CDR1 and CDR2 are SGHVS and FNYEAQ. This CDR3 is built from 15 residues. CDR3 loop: CASSSPTGMNTEAFF. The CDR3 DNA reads TGTGCCAGCAGCTCCCCCACAGGGATGAACACTGAAGCTTTCTTT.

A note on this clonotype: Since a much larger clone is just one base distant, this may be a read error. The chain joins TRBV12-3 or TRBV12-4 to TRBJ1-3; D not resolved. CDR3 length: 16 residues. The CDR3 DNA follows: TGTGCCAGCAGTCTCGCGGTCCGTAGGCCCGGAAACACCACATATTTT. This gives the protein CASSLAVRRPGNTTYF.

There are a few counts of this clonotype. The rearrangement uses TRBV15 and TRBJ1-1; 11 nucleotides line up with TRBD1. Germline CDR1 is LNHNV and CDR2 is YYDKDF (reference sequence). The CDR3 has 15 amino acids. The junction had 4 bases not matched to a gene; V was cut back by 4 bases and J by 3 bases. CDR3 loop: CATSKDRGPYTEAFF. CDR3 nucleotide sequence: TGTGCCACCAGCAAGGACAGGGGGCCCTACACTGAAGCTTTCTTT.

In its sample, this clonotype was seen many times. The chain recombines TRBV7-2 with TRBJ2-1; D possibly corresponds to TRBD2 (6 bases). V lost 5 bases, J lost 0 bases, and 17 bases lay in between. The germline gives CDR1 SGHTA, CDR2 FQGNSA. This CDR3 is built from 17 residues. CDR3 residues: CASSPPERVSSYNEQFF. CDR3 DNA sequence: TGTGCCAGCAGCCCCCCTGAGCGGGTAAGCTCCTACAATGAGCAGTTCTTC.